This entry lists 9 T cell receptor beta chains sequenced from one sample in a study of blood T cell repertoires in COVID-19. The repertoire was sequenced with immunoSEQ multiplex PCR; TCRdb's copy has only in-frame clones and lacks some. Of 100,000 to 150,000 clones in the sample, roughly 84% were seen once. Specimen: peripheral blood. The receptors were gathered from a man aged 60-69 years with acute or convalescent COVID-19.

The V gene is TRBV24-1, the J gene TRBJ2-3, with 7 bases that match TRBD2. This CDR3 has 16 amino acids. Germline V gives CDR1 KGHDR, CDR2 SFDVKD. Trimming at V came to 4 bases and at J to 0 bases, leaving 6 bases not matched to a gene. The CDR3 DNA sequence: TGTGCCACCAGTGAACCAAGCGGGACTAGCACAGATACGCAGTATTTT. The encoded protein is CATSEPSGTSTDTQYF.

The chain has TRBV2 and TRBJ2-7; tentative D call: TRBD1 (5 bases). V was cut by 2 bases and J by 2 bases, with 13 bases left in between. Germline V lookup: CDR1 SNHLY, CDR2 FYNNEI. The CDR3 totals 15 residues. CDR3 in amino acids: CASSELSGSTYEQYF. CDR3 nucleotides: TGTGCCAGCAGTGAACTGTCAGGGTCAACCTACGAGCAGTACTTC.

J is TRBJ2-2 and V is TRBV7-2; D call uncertain. This CDR3 contains 12 residues. V lost 5 bases to trimming and J lost 7 bases, with 8 bases between them. Germline V lookup: CDR1 SGHTA, CDR2 FQGNSA. CDR3 protein: CASSPRVGELFF. The CDR3 DNA is TGTGCCAGCAGCCCCCGCGTCGGGGAGCTGTTTTTT.

This rearrangement joins TRBV30 to TRBJ1-1, with TRBD1 as a possible D gene (5 bases). V lost 4 bases and J lost 3, with 15 bases in between. The germline CDR1 and CDR2 sequences are GTSNPN and SVGIG (reference sequence). The CDR3 contains 14 residues. Written as DNA, the CDR3 is TGTGCCTGGAAACAAAGCCCGGGGGACACTGAAGCTTTCTTT. This gives the protein CAWKQSPGDTEAFF.

This clone was detected once. The V gene is TRBV11-3, the J gene TRBJ2-2; 7 positions match TRBD1. Germline lookup yields CDR1 SGHNT and CDR2 YENEEA. The CDR3 covers 15 residues. V was clipped by 1 base and J by 4 bases; unmatched bases: 3. CDR3 nucleotides: TGTGCCAGCAGCTTAGGACAGGGCTTCACCGGGGAGCTGTTTTTT. Protein: CASSLGQGFTGELFF.

The V gene is TRBV12-3 or TRBV12-4, the J gene TRBJ2-1; 12 nucleotides align to TRBD2. The trim removed 6 bases at V and 9 bases at J, leaving 3 bases unmatched. This CDR3 region has 13 residues. Here the CDR3 DNA reads TGTGCCAGCAGGCTAGCGGGAGGGGTTGAGCAGTTCTTC. It specifies CASRLAGGVEQFF.

This clone was counted only a few times. This rearrangement joins TRBV7-3 to TRBJ1-2, with 7 bases matching TRBD1. V lost 5 bases, J lost 3 bases, and 3 bases stayed unmatched. The CDR3 is made up of 13 amino acids. Germline assignment: CDR1 SGHTA and CDR2 FQGTGA. CDR3 nucleotide sequence: TGTGCCAGCAGCCCCGGGACAGACTATGGCTACACCTTC. Amino acid sequence: CASSPGTDYGYTF.

V gene TRBV21-1 combines with J gene TRBJ2-7; TRBD1 reflects the table's D call only, with no check against the DNA. TRBV21-1 is noted as a pseudogene. The CDR3 is 16 amino acids. This chain's CDR3 is CASSMRKGQGTYEQYF. DNA for the CDR3: TGTGCCAGCAGCATGAGGAAGGGACAGGGGACCTACGAGCAGTACTTC.

V is TRBV27 and J is TRBJ2-2, with 11 bases fitting TRBD2. The V segment lost 2 bases and the J segment 0 bases; nucleotides outside the gene matches: 8. The CDR3 runs 19 residues. Germline loops: CDR1 MNHEY, CDR2 SMNVEV (reference sequence). CDR3 region: CASSLRMLAGGTNTGELFF. The CDR3 bases are TGTGCCAGCAGTTTAAGGATGCTAGCGGGAGGTACGAACACCGGGGAGCTGTTTTTT.